There are a few counts of the clone carrying this TCR beta chain. Its target is not known. Investigators reverse transcribed all isolated RNA, so they sequenced expressed TCRB transcripts. Generated by immunoSEQ multiplex PCR, the TCRdb table keeps only in-frame clones and is missing some. Of hundreds of thousands of clones listed, 13% are singletons. The data were obtained in a study of beta chain features in type 1 diabetes. General observations from the study: Researchers caution that PCR might favor shorter templates, equally among patients and controls. The study found fewer insertions and more deletions at VDJ junctions in type 1 diabetes patients. Cells that show high TCR expression could be over-represented by cDNA sequencing. TCRB CDR3s from Type 1 diabetes patients were moderately but significantly shorter in all four CD4+ subsets.

CDR1 is GTSNPN, CDR2 SVGIG, per germline (reference sequence). Trimming took 2 bases from V and 0 from J, leaving 9 bases between them. This CDR3 is built from 14 residues. The single heparinised draw taken from each donor contained about 120 mL of blood on average. The TCR sequence derives from a man aged 18 to 30 with type 1 diabetes. The specimen was naive CD4+ T cells from blood. The V gene is TRBV30, the J gene TRBJ2-3, with a weak D call TRBD1 (6 bases). CDR3 nucleotide sequence: TGTGCCTGGAGTCGGACAGTTAGCACAGATACGCAGTATTTT. This encodes CAWSRTVSTDTQYF.